This T cell receptor beta chain was obtained from a study of response to subunit inactivated influenza vaccine. Study-wide results and caveats: Authors proposed each seasonal influenza vaccination draws in few new T cells.

In this sample, this clonotype turned up many times. Its cognate antigen is unknown. TCRdb passed the RT-PCR reads through MiXCR, listing each CDR3 protein once. Of about 500,000 distinct CDR3 sequences listed, 16% are singletons. The CDR3 extends over 13 amino acids. With 3 bases removed from V and 6 bases from J, the gap between germline ends came to 11 bases. CDR1 and CDR2 from the germline V gene are DFQATT and SNEGSKA (reference sequence). The chain recombines TRBV20-1 with TRBJ1-4; perhaps TRBD1 as D (5 bases). This receptor was obtained from a man between 50 and 70 years old who received an inactivated influenza vaccine. The sequencing used CD4+ T cells sorted from PBMCs, collected approximately 25 months after vaccination. CDR3 region: CSARGDWYEKLFF. The CDR3 DNA follows: TGCAGTGCTAGGGGGGACTGGTATGAAAAACTGTTTTTT.